Listed below are T cell receptor beta chains from one sample, sequenced in a study of blood T cell repertoires in COVID-19. This table comes from immunoSEQ multiplex PCR, and its TCRdb copy is limited to in-frame clones, with some not included. Among 310,000 or so clones listed, 90% were seen once. The sequenced sample consisted of PBMCs or T cells enriched from blood (not recorded which). Receptors were obtained from a woman younger than 35 with acute COVID-19. Each CDR3 is given with its conserved first and last residue. The D gene is left open where the match is weak. Size is stated for part of the rows, as once, few or many counts, or as a class when the clone is expanded.

V gene	D gene	clone size	J gene	CDR3 length	CDR3 DNA	CDR3 protein
TRBV28	TRBD2	.	TRBJ2-7	15	TGTGCCAGCACCGCAGGGGGGACTAGCGGGACCGAGCAGTACTTC	CASTAGGTSGTEQYF
TRBV27	TRBD1	.	TRBJ1-6	15	TGTGCCAGCAGTTTACGCCGGGACAGGAGCTCACCCCTCCACTTT	CASSLRRDRSSPLHF
TRBV5-1	.	.	TRBJ2-2	16	TGCGCCAGCAGCTTAGCTTGGACAGCGAACACCGGGGAGCTGTTTTTT	CASSLAWTANTGELFF
TRBV7-9	TRBD1	.	TRBJ2-6	15	TGTGCCAGCAGCTACAGGGGTACTGGGGCCAACGTCCTGACTTTC	CASSYRGTGANVLTF
TRBV6-6	TRBD2	.	TRBJ2-7	13	TGTGCCTCCCAGGCGGGAGGGCCCAGCGAGCAGTACTTC	CASQAGGPSEQYF
TRBV18	.	.	TRBJ1-6	14	TGTGCCAGCTCAGTGGGGCAGTGGAATTCACCCCTCCACTTT	CASSVGQWNSPLHF
TRBV11-2	TRBD2	.	TRBJ2-1	16	TGTGCCAGCAGAAGACTAGCGGGAGGTCCCTACAATGAGCAGTTCTTC	CASRRLAGGPYNEQFF
TRBV28	TRBD1	.	TRBJ1-4	14	TGTGCCAGCAGCAAGACAGGGGATAATGAAAAACTGTTTTTT	CASSKTGDNEKLFF
TRBV7-9	TRBD1	few	TRBJ2-4	16	TGTGCCAGCAGCTTAGGAGGGGGCTTAGCCAAAAACATTCAGTACTTC	CASSLGGGLAKNIQYF
TRBV11-2	TRBD1	once	TRBJ1-1	15	TGTGCCAGCAGCTTACTCCGGGACAGGAACACTGAAGCTTTCTTT	CASSLLRDRNTEAFF
TRBV4-3	TRBD2	.	TRBJ2-1	17	TGCGCCAGCAGCCAAGCGACGACTAGCGGACCTTACAATGAGCAGTTCTTC	CASSQATTSGPYNEQFF
TRBV5-4	TRBD2	.	TRBJ2-2	15	TGTGCCAGCAGCGAAAGCGGGAGGGCCACCGGGGAGCTGTTTTTT	CASSESGRATGELFF
TRBV5-1	TRBD1	.	TRBJ1-6	15	TGCGCCAGCAGCTCACTGACAGGGACGGTTTCACCCCTCCACTTT	CASSSLTGTVSPLHF
TRBV14	.	.	TRBJ1-6	17	TGTGCCAGCAGCAAAGTCCACAGGAGCTCCTATAATTCACCCCTCCACTTT	CASSKVHRSSYNSPLHF
TRBV2	.	.	TRBJ2-1	16	TGTGCCAGCAGTGTTGACTTAAGTAGCACCTACAATGAGCAGTTCTTC	CASSVDLSSTYNEQFF
TRBV5-1	.	.	TRBJ2-5	16	TGCGCCAGCAGCCTTCGGTGGGAGGGGGAGCAAGAGACCCAGTACTTC	CASSLRWEGEQETQYF
TRBV6-2/TRBV6-3	.	.	TRBJ1-5	15	TGTGCCAGCAGTTATGGGGGGGCGAGCAATCAGCCCCAGCATTTT	CASSYGGASNQPQHF
TRBV6-5	.	.	TRBJ2-3	12	TGTGCCAGCAGGATAACGGTGGATACGCAGTATTTT	CASRITVDTQYF
TRBV11-3	TRBD1	.	TRBJ2-3	15	TGTGCCAGCAGCGCAAGACAGGGTGTCACAGATACGCAGTATTTT	CASSARQGVTDTQYF
TRBV7-3	TRBD2	.	TRBJ2-1	16	TGTGCCAGCAGCTCCACGACTAGCGGGGGATACAATGAGCAGTTCTTC	CASSSTTSGGYNEQFF
TRBV7-9	.	.	TRBJ1-6	14	TGTGCCAGCAGTAGGGAGGTAGATAATTCACCCCTCCACTTT	CASSREVDNSPLHF
TRBV12-3/TRBV12-4	.	.	TRBJ1-5	13	TGTGCCAGCAGCTCTAATAGCAATCAGCCCCAGCATTTT	CASSSNSNQPQHF
TRBV2	.	.	TRBJ2-1	14	TGTGCCAGCAGTGTTGAGGGTGGGGGGAATGAGCAGTTCTTC	CASSVEGGGNEQFF
TRBV5-4	TRBD1	.	TRBJ1-2	16	TGTGCCAGCAGCTTGGCGGGTAGGGGGCTTAACTATGGCTACACCTTC	CASSLAGRGLNYGYTF
TRBV12-5	TRBD1	.	TRBJ2-1	20	TGTGCTAGTGGTTTGAGCCGGACAGGGGGCCCAACCAGCTCCTACAATGAGCAGTTCTTC	CASGLSRTGGPTSSYNEQFF
TRBV10-3	TRBD1	.	TRBJ1-2	13	TGTGCCGTTTACCAGGGGACAGGGTATGGCTACACCTTC	CAVYQGTGYGYTF
TRBV4-2	.	.	TRBJ2-7	16	TGTGCCAGCAGCCAGTCCGGGGGGACAGGAGGCTACGAGCAGTACTTC	CASSQSGGTGGYEQYF
TRBV10-3	.	.	TRBJ2-7	13	TGTGCCATCAGCCGGGACATCTCATACGAGCAGTACTTC	CAISRDISYEQYF
TRBV18	.	.	TRBJ2-5	12	TGTGCCAGCTCAGCTTCAGTGGAGACCCAGTACTTC	CASSASVETQYF
TRBV24-1	TRBD1	.	TRBJ2-7	15	TGTGCCACCAGTGACTCCGGACAGGGGGCCTACGAGCAGTACTTC	CATSDSGQGAYEQYF
TRBV5-1	.	.	TRBJ1-4	14	TGCGCCAGCAGCTTGGGGACAGCGAATGAAAAACTGTTTTTT	CASSLGTANEKLFF
TRBV30	TRBD1	.	TRBJ1-3	15	TGTGCCTGGGACAGGGGTGTAAGCTCTGGAAACACCATATATTTT	CAWDRGVSSGNTIYF
TRBV7-6	.	.	TRBJ2-1	21	TGTGCCAGCAGCTTAGATCTTTCTAGATCCCCAGCGCATGCAAAAAACAATGAGCAGTTCTTC	CASSLDLSRSPAHAKNNEQFF
TRBV2	TRBD2	.	TRBJ2-1	16	TGTGCCAGCAGGGCTGCCGGGACTAGCGGGAGAAATGAGCAGTTCTTC	CASRAAGTSGRNEQFF
TRBV18	.	.	TRBJ2-5	15	TGTGCCAGCTCACCCTACGGCAGCGGCCAAGAGACCCAGTACTTC	CASSPYGSGQETQYF
TRBV4-1	.	.	TRBJ2-7	16	TGCGCCAGCAGCCAAGATGGTAGAAATCGACAGAACGAGCAGTACTTC	CASSQDGRNRQNEQYF
TRBV7-2	TRBD2	.	TRBJ2-7	16	TGTGCCAGCAGCTTATCCCTAGCGGGAAGGGCCTACGAGCAGTACTTC	CASSLSLAGRAYEQYF
TRBV29-1	.	.	TRBJ1-4	11	TGCAGCGTTGAATACTTCGAAAAACTGTTTTTT	CSVEYFEKLFF
TRBV3-1/TRBV3-2	.	.	TRBJ1-2	14	TGTGCCAGCAGGCGAGGTGGTGCTAACTATGGCTACACCTTC	CASRRGGANYGYTF
TRBV3-1/TRBV3-2	TRBD2	few	TRBJ2-1	15	TGTGCCAGCAGCTACCTAGCGGGAGGTAACAATGAGCAGTTCTTC	CASSYLAGGNNEQFF
TRBV10-1	TRBD2	.	TRBJ2-1	15	TGCGCCAGCAGTGAGGAGCGGGAGTCCTACAATGAGCAGTTCTTC	CASSEERESYNEQFF
TRBV30	.	.	TRBJ1-5	15	TGTGCCTGGAGTGTACGCGGAGGGCCTTATCAGCCCCAGCATTTT	CAWSVRGGPYQPQHF
TRBV12-3/TRBV12-4	.	.	TRBJ1-2	13	TGTGCCATCGCACAACTATCTAACTATGGCTACACCTTC	CAIAQLSNYGYTF
TRBV6-6	TRBD1	.	TRBJ2-7	15	TGTGCCAGCAGTTACAGGACAGGAATCACCTACGAGCAGTACTTC	CASSYRTGITYEQYF
TRBV7-6	TRBD2	.	TRBJ2-7	16	TGTGCCAGCAGCCCCTCTACTAGCGGGACAATTTACGAGCAGTACTTC	CASSPSTSGTIYEQYF
TRBV16	.	.	TRBJ1-2	14	TGTGCCAGCAGCCAATACGAGGGTCTAGGGGGCTACACCTTC	CASSQYEGLGGYTF
TRBV7-2	.	once	TRBJ1-1	11	TGTGCCAGCAGCACCTCTAGGGAAGCTTTCTTT	CASSTSREAFF
TRBV7-2	TRBD1	.	TRBJ1-5	17	TGTGCCAGCAGCTTCCGAGGGGGCCAGACTAACCTTCAGCCCCAGCATTTT	CASSFRGGQTNLQPQHF
TRBV5-1	TRBD1	.	TRBJ2-1	13	TGCGCCAGCAGCGGGACAGTATCCAATGAGCAGTTCTTC	CASSGTVSNEQFF
TRBV28	.	.	TRBJ2-3	13	TGTGCCAGCAGCTACCAGGGCATAGATACGCAGTATTTT	CASSYQGIDTQYF
TRBV7-2	TRBD2	.	TRBJ2-2	16	TGTGCCAGCACTCTCGGACTAGGCTGGGACACCGGGGAGCTGTTTTTT	CASTLGLGWDTGELFF